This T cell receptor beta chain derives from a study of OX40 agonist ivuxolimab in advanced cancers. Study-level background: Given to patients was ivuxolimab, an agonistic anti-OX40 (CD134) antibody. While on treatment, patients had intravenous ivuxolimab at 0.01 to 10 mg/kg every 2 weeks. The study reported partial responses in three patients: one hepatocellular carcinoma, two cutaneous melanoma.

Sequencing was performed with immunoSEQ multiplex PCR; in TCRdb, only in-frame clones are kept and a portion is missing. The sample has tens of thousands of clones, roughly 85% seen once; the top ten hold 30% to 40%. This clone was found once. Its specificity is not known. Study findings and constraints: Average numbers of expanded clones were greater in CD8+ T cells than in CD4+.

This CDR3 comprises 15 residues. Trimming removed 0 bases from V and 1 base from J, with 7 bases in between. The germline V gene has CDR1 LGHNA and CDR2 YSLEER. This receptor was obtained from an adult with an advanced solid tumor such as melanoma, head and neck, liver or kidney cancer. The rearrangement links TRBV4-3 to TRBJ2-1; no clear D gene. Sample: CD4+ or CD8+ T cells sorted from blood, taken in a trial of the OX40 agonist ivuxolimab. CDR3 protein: CASSQDYFSYNEQFF. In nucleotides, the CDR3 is TGCGCCAGCAGCCAAGATTACTTTTCCTACAATGAGCAGTTCTTC.